This T cell receptor beta chain was identified during a study of T cell changes during pregnancy in multiple sclerosis. Assay used: immunoSEQ multiplex PCR; TCRdb lists only in-frame clones, some missing. Altogether tens of thousands of clones are present, around nine tenths being singletons, with the ten largest covering roughly 3.3%. Turning to this clone: Sequence at one end of the junction differs from germline and may be a read error. Other DNA sequences in the sample encode the same CDR3.

This receptor was taken from a female donor with multiple sclerosis, enrolled in a pregnancy study. The sample here was peripheral blood, taken before pregnancy.

CDR3 sequence: CACRPLVNTEAFF. CDR3 DNA: TGTGCCTGTCGTCCACTAGTGAACACTGAGGCTTTCTTT. The chain uses TRBV30 and TRBJ1-1; D uncertain. The germline V gene has CDR1 GTSNPN and CDR2 SVGIG (reference sequence). CDR3 size: 13 residues.